The 30 T cell receptor beta chains below all came from one sample that was sequenced in a study of technical replicates of blood from several donors. Assay used: immunoSEQ multiplex PCR; TCRdb lists only in-frame clones, some missing. The data show 50,000 to 70,000 clones, 86% seen once. Sequenced sample: PBMCs. The receptor set was obtained from a human donor in good health. Some clones in this sample may be carry-over from other donors' samples.

The chain has TRBV7-9 and TRBJ2-2, with 7 bases matching TRBD2. Per the germline V gene, CDR1 is SEHNR and CDR2 is FQNEAQ (reference sequence). This CDR3 has 19 amino acids. The ends lost 4 bases at V and 6 bases at J; junction bases unmatched: 20. The CDR3, as DNA: TGTGCCAGCAGCTCAGGCAGGACTAGTTATCTTACACTCGCCGGGGAGCTGTTTTTT. Translation gives CASSSGRTSYLTLAGELFF.

The rearrangement uses TRBV10-1 and TRBJ1-4; possibly TRBD1 for D (5 bases). The CDR3 consists of 17 residues. V lost 0 bases and J lost 3, with 14 bases in between. Germline assignment: CDR1 WNHNN and CDR2 SYGVQD (reference sequence). This CDR3 reads CASSESGGAKANEKLFF. Written as DNA, the CDR3 is TGCGCCAGCAGTGAGTCTGGCGGGGCGAAGGCTAATGAAAAACTGTTTTTT.

The CDR3 nucleotides read TGTGCCAGCGCCACCGCGGGTGTCGGAAACACCATATATTTT. Amino acids: CASATAGVGNTIYF. The V call is TRBV5-6, the J call TRBJ1-3; D remains ambiguous. In germline, CDR1 is SGHDT, CDR2 YYEEEE. Trimming cost V 7 bases and J 4 bases, with 15 bases left between them. The CDR3 is made up of 14 amino acids.

This chain joins TRBV19 and TRBJ2-1, with a possible D match to TRBD2 (6 bases). The CDR3 is 13 residues long. Germline values: CDR1 LNHDA, CDR2 SQIVND (reference sequence). V was shortened by 3 bases and J by 10 bases, with 13 bases between the two germline ends. The CDR3 here is CASSMAAGREQFF. The CDR3 nucleotides read TGTGCCAGTAGTATGGCTGCGGGACGGGAGCAGTTCTTC.

V gene TRBV5-6 combines with J gene TRBJ2-1; 9 bases fit TRBD1. The CDR3 runs 16 residues. J gave up 12 bases and V 7 bases, and 20 bases lay outside the gene matches. Germline assignment: CDR1 SGHDT and CDR2 YYEEEE. CDR3 in DNA: TGTGCCAGCCGATTCAATACCGGGACAGGGCGTTTGGGGCAGTTCTTC. This encodes CASRFNTGTGRLGQFF.

This clone was detected once. V is TRBV6-4 and J is TRBJ2-1, with TRBD2 matching over 8 bases. The CDR3 sequence is 16 residues long. Germline V gene lookup returns CDR1 MRHNA and CDR2 SNTAGT. The ends lost 0 bases at V and 6 bases at J; junction bases unmatched: 7. The CDR3, as DNA: TGTGCCAGCAGTGACTCCCCGGCGGGAGGTCTCAATGAGCAGTTCTTC. Translated, it gives CASSDSPAGGLNEQFF.

V usage is TRBV6-1 and J usage is TRBJ2-3; weak D call: TRBD1 (6 bases). Trimming cost V 0 bases and J 6 bases, with 19 bases left between them. Germline loops: CDR1 MNHNS, CDR2 SASEGT. The CDR3 runs to 17 residues. The CDR3, as DNA: TGTGCCAGCAGTGAAGCCATGGGGGCCCCTAGAGGGGATACGCAGTATTTT. As protein: CASSEAMGAPRGDTQYF.

J is TRBJ2-1 and V is TRBV6-6; 8 nucleotides align to TRBD2. This CDR3 has 14 amino acids. Germline assignment: CDR1 MNHNY and CDR2 SVGAGI (reference sequence). V shed 8 bases, J shed 1 base, and the junction held 4 bases outside the gene matches. CDR3 nucleotides: TGTGCCAGCCGGGGCGGGAGGTCCTACAATGAGCAGTTCTTC. Translated: CASRGGRSYNEQFF.

V usage is TRBV27 and J usage is TRBJ2-7; D ambiguous. V was clipped by 5 bases and J by 3 bases, with 11 bases between them. The CDR3 sequence is 13 residues long. The germline V gene encodes CDR1 MNHEY and CDR2 SMNVEV (reference sequence). The CDR3 is CASSIRRSYEQYF. DNA of the CDR3: TGTGCCAGCAGTATAAGACGGAGCTACGAGCAGTACTTC.

This chain uses TRBV7-2 with TRBJ2-1; 9 bases line up with TRBD2. V shed 1 base, J shed 1 base, and the junction held 2 bases outside the gene matches. CDR3 length equals 16 residues. The germline V gene has CDR1 SGHTA and CDR2 FQGNSA. The CDR3 is CASSLGAGGSYNEQFF. CDR3 bases: TGTGCCAGCAGCTTAGGGGCGGGAGGGTCCTACAATGAGCAGTTCTTC. Drawing the rest from reference TRBV7-2 and TRBJ2-1, the complete variable domain is GAGVSQSPSNKVTEKGKDVELRCDPISGHTALYWYRQSLGQGLEFLIYFQGNSAPDKSGLPSDRFSAERTGGSVSTLTIQRTQQEDSAVYLCASSLGAGGSYNEQFFGPGTRLTVL.

CDR3 in amino acids: CASSTTGQGTDTQYF. The CDR3 coding sequence is TGTGCCAGCAGCACCACCGGACAGGGCACAGATACGCAGTATTTT. The genes are TRBV5-6 and TRBJ2-3; 7 bases agree with TRBD1. After removal of 4 bases from V and 1 base from J, the junction contained 6 bases not matched to a gene. The CDR3 spans 15 residues. Germline CDR1 SGHDT, CDR2 YYEEEE.

The chain is built from TRBV4-1 and TRBJ1-2; 8 positions match TRBD1. The germline V gene encodes CDR1 MGHRA and CDR2 YSYEKL. The CDR3 is made up of 15 amino acids. V gave up 1 base and J gave up 0 bases; unmatched junction bases: 1. CDR3 loop: CASSQGDRTNYGYTF. For the CDR3, the DNA is TGCGCCAGCAGCCAAGGGGACAGGACTAACTATGGCTACACCTTC.

This rearrangement joins TRBV4-1 to TRBJ1-6; D gene uncertain. The ends were cut back, 1 base at V and 5 bases at J, with 9 bases in the middle. The CDR3 totals 15 residues. Germline V lookup: CDR1 MGHRA, CDR2 YSYEKL. Written as DNA, the CDR3 is TGCGCCAGCAGCCAAGTTCCGGTTCATAATTCACCCCTCCACTTT. Amino acids: CASSQVPVHNSPLHF.

The chain links TRBV6-5 to TRBJ2-7; a possible D gene is TRBD1 (5 bases). V was pared by 6 bases and J by 2 bases, with 17 bases between. CDR1 and CDR2 from the germline V gene are MNHEY and SVGAGI. This CDR3 contains 15 residues. In DNA, the CDR3 is TGTGCCAGCAGAAAAAAAGGGGAACCGACCTACGAGCAGTACTTC. As protein: CASRKKGEPTYEQYF.

This chain joins TRBV30 and TRBJ2-1; possible D gene TRBD2, 5 bases. Trimming took off 5 bases at V and 8 bases at J, with 13 bases between the two ends. The CDR3 consists of 12 residues. CDR1 is GTSNPN, CDR2 SVGIG, per germline (reference sequence). The CDR3 region has the DNA TGTGCCTGGGGACTTACGCGCGATGAGCAGTTCTTC. This sequence encodes CAWGLTRDEQFF.

This clone turned up a few times. The V call is TRBV10-3, the J call TRBJ1-6; 7 bases map to TRBD1. Germline lookup yields CDR1 ENHRY and CDR2 SYGVKD. J lost 13 bases, V lost 3 bases, and 6 bases had no gene match. This CDR3 is built from 13 residues. DNA for the CDR3: TGTGCCATCAGTGAAAGGGGGCTTGCCCCCCTCCACTTT. It translates to CAISERGLAPLHF.

The gene calls are TRBV5-4 and TRBJ2-7; TRBD2 might be the D (7 bases). The CDR3 runs 15 residues. Germline values: CDR1 SGHNT, CDR2 YYREEE (reference sequence). Trimming removed 8 bases at V and 6 bases at J, with 24 bases between. CDR3 sequence: CASTIGIGGAAEQYF. The CDR3 nucleotides read TGTGCCAGTACGATCGGGATAGGGGGGGCGGCCGAGCAGTACTTC.

The CDR3 coding sequence is TGTGCCAGCAGCCCTCGGGAGCGCTCCTACGAGCAGTACTTC. Residues: CASSPRERSYEQYF. The J gene is TRBJ2-7, the V gene TRBV7-9; perhaps TRBD2 as D (6 bases). Trimming stripped 5 bases from V and 0 bases from J, with 11 bases between. This CDR3 contains 14 residues. In germline, CDR1 is SEHNR, CDR2 FQNEAQ (reference sequence).

The chain joins TRBV5-5 to TRBJ1-6; 8 bases match TRBD1. Germline V CDR1 and CDR2: SGHKS, YYEKEE (reference sequence). The CDR3 is 18 residues long. The J segment lost 1 base and the V segment lost 2 bases, leaving 8 bases of the junction unmatched. This CDR3 is CASSFVGTGYSYNSPLHF. The DNA of the CDR3 is TGTGCCAGCAGCTTTGTAGGGACAGGATATTCCTATAATTCACCCCTCCACTTT.

V and J are TRBV11-2 and TRBJ2-7; no firm D call. From germline, CDR1 is SGHAT and CDR2 FQNNGV. This CDR3 is 13 amino acids long. Trimming took off 3 bases at V and 4 bases at J, with 10 bases between the two ends. For the CDR3, the DNA is TGTGCCAGCAGCTTCTTTCAACTTTACGAGCAGTACTTC. Translation: CASSFFQLYEQYF.

The chain's CDR3 is CASSPPEGYEQYF. CDR3 bases: TGTGCCAGCAGCCCACCCGAGGGCTACGAGCAGTACTTC. V is TRBV7-9 and J is TRBJ2-7, with D tentatively TRBD2 (5 bases). CDR3 length: 13 residues. CDR1 and CDR2 (germline): SEHNR, FQNEAQ (reference sequence). Trimming left V 5 bases short and J 3 bases short, with 11 bases between.

This chain connects TRBV28 to TRBJ1-5; D ambiguous. The CDR3 is 15 amino acids. The V end was cut by 5 bases, the J end by 0 bases, with 11 bases between. Germline V lookup: CDR1 MDHEN, CDR2 SYDVKM. CDR3 sequence: CASSDDGSSNQPQHF. The CDR3 DNA follows: TGTGCCAGCAGTGATGACGGGAGTAGCAATCAGCCCCAGCATTTT.

The chain couples TRBV30 to TRBJ2-3, with a weak D call TRBD1 (6 bases). This CDR3 comprises 13 residues. Trimming took off 4 bases at V and 9 bases at J, with 17 bases between the two ends. Per the germline V gene, CDR1 is GTSNPN and CDR2 is SVGIG (reference sequence). The CDR3 region is CAWNAGAYQTQYF. CDR3 bases: TGTGCCTGGAATGCAGGGGCCTACCAGACGCAGTATTTT.

Comments on this clone: One end of the junction does not line up with germline, which may come from a read error. The chain carries TRBV7-3 and TRBJ2-5; D remains ambiguous. The CDR3 contains 13 residues. Germline CDR1 SGHTA, CDR2 FQGTGA. The CDR3 region is CASSLTQEETQYF. CDR3 in DNA: TGTGCCAGCAGCCTAACCCAGGAAGAGACCCAGTACTTC.

This rearrangement joins TRBV15 to TRBJ2-1; 9 bases align to TRBD1. This CDR3 is built from 15 residues. Trimming at V came to 1 base and at J to 8 bases, leaving 6 bases not matched to a gene. Germline-derived CDR1 and CDR2 are LNHNV and YYDKDF (reference sequence). CDR3 in amino acids: CATSRGDRDGDEQFF. The DNA of the CDR3 is TGTGCCACCAGCAGAGGGGACAGGGATGGGGATGAGCAGTTCTTC. The full variable domain, its missing parts supplied by reference TRBV15 and TRBJ2-1, is DAMVIQNPRYQVTQFGKPVTLSCSQTLNHNVMYWYQQKSSQAPKLLFHYYDKDFNNEADTPDNFQSRRPNTSFCFLDIRSPGLGDTAMYLCATSRGDRDGDEQFFGPGTRLTVL.

J is TRBJ2-5 and V is TRBV19; 8 nucleotides agree with TRBD1. The V and J ends lost 3 bases and 5 bases, in that order; junction bases with no gene match: 5. The CDR3 has 14 amino acids. The V gene's germline CDR1 is LNHDA and CDR2 SQIVND (reference sequence). This CDR3 is CASSMQGAIETQYF. In DNA form, the CDR3 reads TGTGCCAGTAGTATGCAGGGGGCAATTGAGACCCAGTACTTC.

The chain recombines TRBV10-3 with TRBJ2-1, with D possibly being TRBD2 (6 bases). Germline V gene sequence: CDR1 ENHRY, CDR2 SYGVKD. The V gene lost 8 bases and the J gene lost 0 bases, with 11 bases spanning the gap. The length of the CDR3 is 14 residues. The DNA of the CDR3 is TGTGCCATCGGGGGACTGAGCTCCTACAATGAGCAGTTCTTC. Protein product: CAIGGLSSYNEQFF.

The chain couples TRBV9 to TRBJ1-6, with 12 bases identical to TRBD1. The J segment lost 12 bases and the V segment lost 10 bases, leaving 11 bases of the junction unmatched. CDR3 length: 14 residues. Per germline, CDR1 SGDLS and CDR2 YYNGEE. The CDR3 loop is CARKGDRGRIPLHF. The CDR3 DNA is TGTGCCCGAAAGGGGGACAGGGGGCGAATACCCCTCCACTTT.

This chain connects TRBV18 to TRBJ1-2; 7 bases align to TRBD1. CDR3 length equals 12 residues. In germline, CDR1 is KGHSH, CDR2 LQKENI. J gave up 7 bases and V 5 bases, and 4 bases lay outside the gene matches. The CDR3 spells CASSSSGGGYTF. Here the CDR3 DNA reads TGTGCCAGCTCATCCTCAGGGGGTGGCTACACCTTC. The variable domain in full, completed from reference TRBV18 and TRBJ1-2, reads NAGVMQNPRHLVRRRGQEARLRCSPMKGHSHVYWYRQLPEEGLKFMVYLQKENIIDESGMPKERFSAEFPKEGPSILRIQQVVRGDSAAYFCASSSSGGGYTFGSGTRLTVV.

The V gene is TRBV11-2, the J gene TRBJ1-2, with no clear D. V dropped 1 base and J dropped 8 bases, with 8 bases sitting between them. The CDR3 runs 12 residues. Germline V gives CDR1 SGHAT, CDR2 FQNNGV. CDR3 region: CASSLGGRGYTF. CDR3 nucleotides: TGTGCCAGCAGCTTAGGAGGGAGAGGCTACACCTTC.